This T cell receptor beta chain is drawn from a study of blood T cell repertoires in COVID-19. Study overall: From T cells, B-cell-depleted T cells, or PBMCs came the material, which was cDNA or gDNA.

Between the trimmed V and J ends, which lost 4 bases and 3 bases, there was a span of 9 bases. Per the germline V gene, CDR1 is LGHNA and CDR2 is YSLEER. The CDR3 has 13 residues. Study processing details: Amplifying reference gene primers gave estimates of nucleated cell counts. Assay: immunoSEQ multiplex PCR; the TCRdb copy retains only in-frame clones and omits some. D and trimming were read from the DNA, whereas the V and J calls and clone size are those reported in that table. The sample has over 100,000 clones; 85% to 90% are singletons. Sequenced material: peripheral blood. The chain combines TRBV4-3 with TRBJ2-5, with D possibly matching TRBD2 (5 bases). The sequence came from a human donor in a cohort sampled during active COVID-19. CDR3 loop: CASSPRTEETQYF. For the CDR3, the DNA is TGCGCCAGCAGCCCCCGGACTGAAGAGACCCAGTACTTC.